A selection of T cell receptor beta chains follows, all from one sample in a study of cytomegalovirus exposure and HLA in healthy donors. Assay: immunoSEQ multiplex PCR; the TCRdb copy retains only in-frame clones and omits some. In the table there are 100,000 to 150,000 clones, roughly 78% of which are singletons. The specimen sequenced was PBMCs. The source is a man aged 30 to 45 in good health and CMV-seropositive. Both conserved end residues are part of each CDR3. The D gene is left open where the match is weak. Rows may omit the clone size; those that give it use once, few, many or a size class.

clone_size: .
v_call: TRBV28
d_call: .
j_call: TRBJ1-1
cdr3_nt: TGTGCCAGCAGTTTTCTGGTGGAGGGGTCTGAAGCTTTCTTT
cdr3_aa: CASSFLVEGSEAFF

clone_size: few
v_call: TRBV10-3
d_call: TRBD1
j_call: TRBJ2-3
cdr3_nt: TGTGCCACCCACCGAGGGACAGGGACAGTAGATACGCAGTATTTT
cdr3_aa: CATHRGTGTVDTQYF

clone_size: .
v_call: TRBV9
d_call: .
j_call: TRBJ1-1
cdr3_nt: TGTGCCAGCAGCGTAAGAGAGAAAGGAGACACTGAAGCTTTCTTT
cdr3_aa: CASSVREKGDTEAFF

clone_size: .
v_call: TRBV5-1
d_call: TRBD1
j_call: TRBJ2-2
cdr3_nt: TGCGCCAGCAGCGAAATCGGGACAGTCACCGGGGAGCTGTTTTTT
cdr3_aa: CASSEIGTVTGELFF

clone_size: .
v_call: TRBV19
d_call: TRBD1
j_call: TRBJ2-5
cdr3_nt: TGTGCCAGTAGTGTTCGGACAGGGGGCCAAGAGACCCAGTACTTC
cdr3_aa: CASSVRTGGQETQYF

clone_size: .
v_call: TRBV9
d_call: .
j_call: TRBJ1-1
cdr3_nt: TGTGCCAGCGGACGGGGGGTGAACACTGAAGCTTTCTTT
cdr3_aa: CASGRGVNTEAFF

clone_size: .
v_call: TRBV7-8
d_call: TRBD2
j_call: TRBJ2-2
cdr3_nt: TGTGCCAGCAGCGCCTTAACTAGCGGCGGCGGGGAGCTGTTTTTT
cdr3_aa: CASSALTSGGGELFF

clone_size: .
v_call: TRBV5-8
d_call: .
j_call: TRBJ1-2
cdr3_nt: TGTGCCAGCAGCTTGAACCGGGCTAGCGGGGGGTATGGCTACACCTTC
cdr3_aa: CASSLNRASGGYGYTF

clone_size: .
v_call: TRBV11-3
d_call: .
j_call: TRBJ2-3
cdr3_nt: TGTGCCAGCAGCGAGTCGGGGACAGATACGCAGTATTTT
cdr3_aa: CASSESGTDTQYF

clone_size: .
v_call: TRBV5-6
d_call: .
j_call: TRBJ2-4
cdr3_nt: TGTGCCAGCAGCTCCCCGTGGAGCAGAAACATTCAGTACTTC
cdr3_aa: CASSSPWSRNIQYF

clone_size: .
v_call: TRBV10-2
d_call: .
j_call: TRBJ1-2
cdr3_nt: TGCGCCAGCAGCCTACAGGGAGATGGCTACACCTTC
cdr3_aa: CASSLQGDGYTF

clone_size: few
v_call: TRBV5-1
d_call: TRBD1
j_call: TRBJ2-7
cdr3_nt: TGCGCCAGCAGCTGGACAGGGGGCGAGTCCGAGCAGTACTTC
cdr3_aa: CASSWTGGESEQYF

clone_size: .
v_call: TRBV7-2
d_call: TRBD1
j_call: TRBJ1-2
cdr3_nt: TGTGCCAGCAGCTTTTCGGGGACAGGGGATTATGGCTACACCTTC
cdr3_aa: CASSFSGTGDYGYTF

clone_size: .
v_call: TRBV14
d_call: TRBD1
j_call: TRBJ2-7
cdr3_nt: TGTGCCAGCAGCCCTCCCAGGACAGGGATCTCCTACGAGCAGTACTTC
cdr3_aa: CASSPPRTGISYEQYF

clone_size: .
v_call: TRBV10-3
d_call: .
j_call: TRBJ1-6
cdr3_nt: TGTGCCATCAGTGAGAACCCGACAGTAGCCTATAATTCACCCCTCCACTTT
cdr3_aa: CAISENPTVAYNSPLHF

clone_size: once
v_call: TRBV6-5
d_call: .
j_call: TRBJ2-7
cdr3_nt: TGTGCCAGCAGTTATGTGGCAGGAGGTGGTCTCGAGCAGTACTTC
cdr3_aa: CASSYVAGGGLEQYF

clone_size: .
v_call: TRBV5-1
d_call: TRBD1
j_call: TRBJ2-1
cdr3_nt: TGCGCCAGCAGCCTCCAGACAGGGGGCAATGAGCAGTTCTTC
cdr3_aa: CASSLQTGGNEQFF

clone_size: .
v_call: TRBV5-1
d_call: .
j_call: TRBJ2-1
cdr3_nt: TGCGCCAGCAGCTCTGGTAGACAGGACAATGAGCAGTTCTTC
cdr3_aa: CASSSGRQDNEQFF

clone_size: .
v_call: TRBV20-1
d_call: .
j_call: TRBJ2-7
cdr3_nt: TGCAGTGCTAGAGATATCGACGAGCAGTACTTC
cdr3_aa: CSARDIDEQYF

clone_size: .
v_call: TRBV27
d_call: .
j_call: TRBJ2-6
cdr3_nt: TGTGCCAGCAGTTTAGGGCTTTCTGGGGCCAACGGCCTGACTTTC
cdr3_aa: CASSLGLSGANGLTF

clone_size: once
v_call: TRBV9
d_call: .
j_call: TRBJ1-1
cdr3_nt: TGTGCCAGCAGCGTACAGGAGAACACTGAAGCTTTCTTT
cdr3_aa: CASSVQENTEAFF

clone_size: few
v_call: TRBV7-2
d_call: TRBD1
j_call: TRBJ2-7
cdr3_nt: TGTGCCAGCAGCTTCCCACAGGGGCAAGAGCAGTACTTC
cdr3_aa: CASSFPQGQEQYF

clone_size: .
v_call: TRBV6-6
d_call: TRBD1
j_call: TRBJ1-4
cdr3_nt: TGTGCCAGCAGTTTGTCAGGGGGTGAAAAACTGTTTTTT
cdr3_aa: CASSLSGGEKLFF

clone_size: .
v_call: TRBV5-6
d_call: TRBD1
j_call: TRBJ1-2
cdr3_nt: TGTGCCAGCAGCGAGTGGGACAGGGGAGGCTACACCTTC
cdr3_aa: CASSEWDRGGYTF

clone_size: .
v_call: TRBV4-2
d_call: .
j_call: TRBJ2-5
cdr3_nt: TGTGCCAGCAGCCAAGTTGATACTCGTCCGCAAGAGACCCAGTACTTC
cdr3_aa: CASSQVDTRPQETQYF

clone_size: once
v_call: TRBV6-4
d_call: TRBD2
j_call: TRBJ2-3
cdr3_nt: TGTGCCAGCAGTGACTCGATCCGGGGGGACACAGATACGCAGTATTTT
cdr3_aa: CASSDSIRGDTDTQYF

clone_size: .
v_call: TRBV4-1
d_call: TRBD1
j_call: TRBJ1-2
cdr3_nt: TGCGCCAGCAGCCAAGAAGACAGGGACTTTGGCTACACCTTC
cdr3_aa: CASSQEDRDFGYTF

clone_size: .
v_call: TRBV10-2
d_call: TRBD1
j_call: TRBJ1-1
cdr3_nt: TGCGCCAGCAGTGCGGGACAGGGGACGAACACTGAAGCTTTCTTT
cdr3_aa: CASSAGQGTNTEAFF

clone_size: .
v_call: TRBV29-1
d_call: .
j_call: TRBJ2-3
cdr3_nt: TGCAGCGGCACGGGGGACGGTATCCCAGATACGCAGTATTTT
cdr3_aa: CSGTGDGIPDTQYF

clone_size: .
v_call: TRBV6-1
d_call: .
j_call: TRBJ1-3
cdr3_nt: TGTGCCAGCCTTACAGGTTCTGGAAACACCATATATTTT
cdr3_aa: CASLTGSGNTIYF

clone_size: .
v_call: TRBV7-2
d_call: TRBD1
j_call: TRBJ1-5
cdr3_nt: TGTGCCAGCAGCCGCGGGAGGGGGCATAGCAATCAGCCCCAGCATTTT
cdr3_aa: CASSRGRGHSNQPQHF

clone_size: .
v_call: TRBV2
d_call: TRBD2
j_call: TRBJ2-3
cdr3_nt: TGTGCCAGCAGACCGGGGGGGTATACAGATACGCAGTATTTT
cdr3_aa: CASRPGGYTDTQYF

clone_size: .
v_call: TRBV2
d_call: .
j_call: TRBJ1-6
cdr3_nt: TGTGCCAGCACGCTACAGGAGAGCTCCTATAATTCACCCCTCCACTTT
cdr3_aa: CASTLQESSYNSPLHF

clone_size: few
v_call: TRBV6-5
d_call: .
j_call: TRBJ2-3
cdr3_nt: TGTGCCAGCATCCCACAGGTCGGTTCAGATACGCAGTATTTT
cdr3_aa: CASIPQVGSDTQYF